The 28 T cell receptor beta chains given below trace back to one sample, sequenced in a study of CD8+ T cells in alopecia areata. Once RNA had been extracted, it was reverse transcribed into cDNA to act as the sequencing template. The data were produced by immunoSEQ multiplex PCR, yet TCRdb's version contains in-frame clones alone and is incomplete. The table lists 150,000 to 250,000 clones, 55% to 70% of them singletons, with 3.3% in the top ten. Treatment given: oral pan-JAK inhibitor, 5-10 mg twice daily. Sample: CD4+ T cells sorted from blood, taken at week 4, from a patient treated with tofacitinib. Source of these receptors: a human donor with alopecia areata.

This clone turned up a few times. This chain connects TRBV6-5 to TRBJ2-5, with D possibly being TRBD1 (6 bases). V was clipped by 10 bases and J by 2 bases, with 14 bases between them. The CDR3 sequence is 13 residues long. Germline V gene lookup returns CDR1 MNHEY and CDR2 SVGAGI. The CDR3 nucleotides read TGTGCCACCCGTAGGGGGAAACAAGAGACCCAGTACTTC. As protein: CATRRGKQETQYF.

The chain carries TRBV6-6 and TRBJ1-6; D possibly corresponds to TRBD1 (5 bases). V was pared by 0 bases and J by 8 bases, with 11 bases between. This CDR3 contains 15 residues. Germline loops: CDR1 MNHNY, CDR2 SVGAGI (reference sequence). CDR3 residues: CASSYSGVQDSPLHF. CDR3 nucleotides: TGTGCCAGCAGTTACTCGGGGGTGCAGGATTCACCCCTCCACTTT.

The rearrangement uses TRBV4-2 and TRBJ2-3; no clear D. V was shortened by 3 bases and J by 3 bases, with 7 bases between the two germline ends. The CDR3 sequence is 13 residues long. Germline V gene data show CDR1 as LGHNA and CDR2 as YNFKEQ. The CDR3 DNA is TGTGCCAGCAGCCAGGGTCGTACAGATACGCAGTATTTT. As protein: CASSQGRTDTQYF.

The rearrangement joins TRBV29-1 to TRBJ1-6; possible D gene TRBD1, 5 bases. CDR1 SQVTM and CDR2 ANQGSEA come from the germline V gene. This CDR3 is 13 amino acids long. Trimming removed 4 bases at V and 9 bases at J, with 13 bases between. The CDR3 loop is CSVGLGQSSPLHF. The CDR3 nucleotides read TGCAGCGTTGGTTTAGGACAAAGTTCACCCCTCCACTTT.

The chain couples TRBV28 to TRBJ2-1; D may correspond to TRBD1 or TRBD2 (5 bases each). The CDR3 is made up of 12 amino acids. CDR1 is MDHEN and CDR2 is SYDVKM in the germline V gene. Trimming took off 3 bases at V and 16 bases at J, with 16 bases between the two ends. This chain's CDR3 is CASSLGLGVQFF. The CDR3 DNA sequence: TGTGCCAGCAGTTTGGGCTTGGGGGTGCAATTCTTC.

DNA of the CDR3: TGTGCCTGGGTAGATACAGGGCGTCCTCCCTACGAGCAGTACTTC. Translating gives CAWVDTGRPPYEQYF. This chain joins TRBV30 and TRBJ2-7; TRBD1 might be the D (6 bases). CDR1 is GTSNPN, CDR2 SVGIG, per germline (reference sequence). V was trimmed by 5 bases and J by 2 bases, leaving 19 bases between them. CDR3 length equals 15 residues.

The V gene is TRBV2, the J gene TRBJ1-1; 9 bases map to TRBD1. CDR3 length equals 14 residues. CDR1 SNHLY and CDR2 FYNNEI come from the germline V gene. J was trimmed by 4 bases and V by 4 bases; bases with no gene match: 4. The CDR3 spells CASSVDRGATEAFF. For the CDR3, the DNA is TGTGCCAGCAGTGTGGACAGGGGAGCCACTGAAGCTTTCTTT.

The CDR3 reads CSVDRVGDTQYF. For the CDR3, the DNA is TGCAGCGTCGACAGGGTGGGAGATACGCAGTATTTT. The rearrangement joins TRBV29-1 to TRBJ2-3; 7 bases align to TRBD1. Unmatched junction bases numbered 5, after V lost 6 bases and J lost 5 bases. This CDR3 is 12 amino acids long. Germline CDR1 reads SQVTM; CDR2 reads ANQGSEA.

A single count supports this clone. The chain employs TRBV7-9 and TRBJ2-7; 9 bases line up with TRBD1. The germline V gene has CDR1 SEHNR and CDR2 FQNEAQ (reference sequence). J gave up 6 bases and V 4 bases, and 7 bases lay outside the gene matches. The CDR3 runs to 14 residues. The DNA for the CDR3 is TGTGCCAGCAGCTACCCGGGACAGGGTTCCGAGCAGTACTTC. It specifies CASSYPGQGSEQYF.

This clone has a handful of counts. The chain couples TRBV29-1 to TRBJ1-1; D is undetermined. The CDR3 extends over 15 amino acids. Germline-derived CDR1 and CDR2 are SQVTM and ANQGSEA. The ends were cut back, 0 bases at V and 2 bases at J, with 13 bases in the middle. The CDR3 reads CSVEDNLGHNTEAFF. CDR3 nucleotide sequence: TGCAGCGTTGAAGATAATCTGGGCCATAACACTGAAGCTTTCTTT.

V usage is TRBV4-3 and J usage is TRBJ2-5; D possibly corresponds to TRBD1 (5 bases). Germline CDR1 reads LGHNA; CDR2 reads YSLEER. V lost 4 bases and J lost 2, with 11 bases in between. The CDR3 length is 14 residues. The CDR3 DNA reads as TGCGCCAGCAGCCTCAATGACAGACAAGAGACCCAGTACTTC. Amino acid sequence: CASSLNDRQETQYF.

This chain uses TRBV18 with TRBJ2-7, with 7 positions matching TRBD2. V was pared by 3 bases and J by 1 base, with 6 bases of the junction left unmatched. The CDR3 loop spans 15 amino acids. From germline, CDR1 is KGHSH and CDR2 LQKENI. As DNA, the CDR3 is TGTGCCAGCTCACCGGGAGGGGATCTATCCTACGAGCAGTACTTC. Its translation is CASSPGGDLSYEQYF. The variable domain in full, completed from reference TRBV18 and TRBJ2-7, reads NAGVMQNPRHLVRRRGQEARLRCSPMKGHSHVYWYRQLPEEGLKFMVYLQKENIIDESGMPKERFSAEFPKEGPSILRIQQVVRGDSAAYFCASSPGGDLSYEQYFGPGTRLTVT.

Here the CDR3 reads CASSIQSTGELFF. In nucleotides, the CDR3 is TGTGCCAGTAGTATACAATCCACCGGGGAGCTGTTTTTT. The chain couples TRBV19 to TRBJ2-2; no definite D call. With 2 bases removed from V and 4 bases from J, the gap between germline ends came to 5 bases. The germline CDR1 and CDR2 sequences are LNHDA and SQIVND (reference sequence). The CDR3 extends over 13 amino acids.

The J gene is TRBJ1-4, the V gene TRBV2; no firm D call. Germline loops: CDR1 SNHLY, CDR2 FYNNEI. CDR3 size: 17 residues. V dropped 2 bases and J dropped 6 bases, with 19 bases sitting between them. CDR3 sequence (DNA): TGTGCCAGCAGTGAACTCTTCTTGGGAAGAAGAGATGAAAAACTGTTTTTT. This codes for CASSELFLGRRDEKLFF.

This sequence joins TRBV30 and TRBJ1-5; D might be TRBD1 (5 bases). The germline CDR1 and CDR2 sequences are GTSNPN and SVGIG (reference sequence). CDR3 length: 14 residues. The V end lost 4 bases, the J end lost 3 bases, and 13 bases lay between the germline ends. The CDR3 coding sequence is TGTGCCTGGACTTTTCGGGGGATCAATCAGCCCCAGCATTTT. It yields the protein CAWTFRGINQPQHF. Full variable domain (outside the CDR3, taken from reference TRBV30 and TRBJ1-5): SQTIHQWPATLVQPVGSPLSLECTVEGTSNPNLYWYRQAAGRGLQLLFYSVGIGQISSEVPQNLSASRPQDRQFILSSKKLLLSDSGFYLCAWTFRGINQPQHFGDGTRLSIL.

V is TRBV30 and J is TRBJ1-1; 7 nucleotides line up with TRBD1. In germline, CDR1 is GTSNPN, CDR2 SVGIG (reference sequence). The CDR3 runs to 14 residues. Germline trimming cut 1 base from V and 11 bases from J; bases unmatched to any gene: 13. For the CDR3, the DNA is TGTGCCTGGAGTGCCCAGACAGGGAAGTATGACGCTTTCTTT. It codes for CAWSAQTGKYDAFF.

The CDR3 sequence is CACQRGRAVNTEAFF. The CDR3 DNA reads TGTGCCTGCCAGAGGGGTCGGGCAGTGAACACTGAAGCTTTCTTT. V usage is TRBV30 and J usage is TRBJ1-1, with a tentative D call TRBD1 (5 bases). Germline CDR1 is GTSNPN and CDR2 is SVGIG (reference sequence). The CDR3 runs 15 residues. V was shortened by 6 bases and J by 0 bases, with 17 bases between the two germline ends.

J is TRBJ2-1 and V is TRBV6-5; 9 nucleotides align to TRBD2. With V trimmed by 5 bases and J by 1 base, 3 bases remained unmatched. Germline CDR1 and CDR2: MNHEY and SVGAGI. The CDR3 totals 15 residues. The DNA of the CDR3 is TGTGCCAGCAGTCGCGGGGGGGCTTCCTACAATGAGCAGTTCTTC. The encoded protein is CASSRGGASYNEQFF.

This clone came up once. The V and J genes are TRBV7-9 and TRBJ2-5; the D call may be TRBD1 or TRBD2 (5 bases each). The V gene lost 1 base and the J gene lost 2 bases, with 17 bases spanning the gap. Per the germline V gene, CDR1 is SEHNR and CDR2 is FQNEAQ (reference sequence). This CDR3 has 17 residues. The CDR3 nucleotides are TGTGCCAGCAGCTTAGGTCCAGGGAGAAGGGTACAAGAGACCCAGTACTTC. It is translated as CASSLGPGRRVQETQYF.

This clone came up a few times. The chain links TRBV10-3 to TRBJ1-2; possible D gene TRBD1, 6 bases. The CDR3 length is 14 residues. CDR1 ENHRY and CDR2 SYGVKD come from the germline V gene. Deletions cut 9 bases from V and 3 bases from J, with 17 bases between. The DNA of the CDR3 is TGTGCCATGAGGGGTTCAGGGGCGGACTATGGCTACACCTTC. It translates to CAMRGSGADYGYTF.

In its sample, this clone was seen a few times. The chain links TRBV7-9 to TRBJ2-1, with a tentative D call TRBD1 (6 bases). The V gene lost 8 bases and the J gene lost 13 bases, with 18 bases spanning the gap. The CDR3 loop spans 12 amino acids. The germline CDR1 and CDR2 sequences are SEHNR and FQNEAQ (reference sequence). The DNA for the CDR3 is TGTGCCAGCGGATTTCGTGGGGGCAGACAGTTCTTC. Its translation: CASGFRGGRQFF.

The rearrangement links TRBV25-1 to TRBJ2-7; TRBD1 matches at 7 bases. Germline V gene sequence: CDR1 MGHDK, CDR2 SYGVNS. With V trimmed by 3 bases and J by 1 base, 3 bases remained unmatched. This CDR3 is built from 14 residues. CDR3 region: CASSDVTGSYEQYF. The CDR3 DNA reads TGTGCCAGCAGTGATGTGACAGGGTCCTACGAGCAGTACTTC.

The V gene is TRBV30, the J gene TRBJ1-5; 7 bases are a match to TRBD1. The CDR3 is 16 amino acids. Germline V gives CDR1 GTSNPN, CDR2 SVGIG (reference sequence). The V segment lost 7 bases and the J segment 0 bases; nucleotides outside the gene matches: 12. The DNA of the CDR3 is TGTGCCTTCTCGGCGGACAGGAGCTATAGCAATCAGCCCCAGCATTTT. It encodes CAFSADRSYSNQPQHF.

The chain carries TRBV25-1 and TRBJ1-1; possible D gene TRBD1, 6 bases. CDR1 is MGHDK and CDR2 is SYGVNS in the germline V gene. The CDR3 consists of 13 residues. With 11 bases removed from V and 1 base from J, the gap between germline ends came to 14 bases. The CDR3 DNA follows: TGTGCCTTCCCGGAGGGGGAGAACACTGAAGCTTTCTTT. Its protein product is CAFPEGENTEAFF.

The chain employs TRBV7-9 and TRBJ1-4; TRBD1 aligns across 9 bases. Trimming took 7 bases from V and 7 from J; bases not matched to a gene: 4. The CDR3 is made up of 13 amino acids. In germline, CDR1 is SEHNR, CDR2 FQNEAQ (reference sequence). The CDR3 coding sequence is TGTGCCAGCACGGGACAGGGATTTGAAAAACTGTTTTTT. This codes for CASTGQGFEKLFF. Full variable domain (missing parts from reference TRBV7-9 and TRBJ1-4): DTGVSQNPRHKITKRGQNVTFRCDPISEHNRLYWYRQTLGQGPEFLTYFQNEAQLEKSRLLSDRFSAERPKGSFSTLEIQRTEQGDSAMYLCASTGQGFEKLFFGSGTQLSVL.

The gene calls are TRBV30 and TRBJ1-2, with 8 bases lining up with TRBD1. CDR3 length equals 12 residues. Germline CDR1 GTSNPN, CDR2 SVGIG (reference sequence). With V trimmed by 5 bases and J by 4 bases, 3 bases remained unmatched. CDR3 amino acids: CAWGGTGYGYTF. The CDR3 coding sequence is TGTGCCTGGGGCGGGACAGGCTATGGCTACACCTTC.

This clone appeared a single time. The chain combines TRBV6-5 with TRBJ1-1, with D tentatively TRBD1 (5 bases). The V gene's germline CDR1 is MNHEY and CDR2 SVGAGI. V lost 5 bases to trimming and J lost 8 bases, with 9 bases between them. CDR3 length: 11 amino acids. This CDR3 reads CASSHRDEAFF. The CDR3, as DNA: TGTGCCAGCAGTCATCGGGACGAAGCTTTCTTT.

This chain joins TRBV5-1 and TRBJ2-6; D might be TRBD1 (6 bases). The CDR3 is 18 residues long. Trimming took 0 bases from V and 0 from J, leaving 13 bases between them. Germline assignment: CDR1 SGHRS and CDR2 YFSETQ. CDR3 in amino acids: CASSLAPTGPSGANVLTF. Written as DNA, the CDR3 is TGCGCCAGCAGCTTGGCACCGACAGGCCCCTCTGGGGCCAACGTCCTGACTTTC.